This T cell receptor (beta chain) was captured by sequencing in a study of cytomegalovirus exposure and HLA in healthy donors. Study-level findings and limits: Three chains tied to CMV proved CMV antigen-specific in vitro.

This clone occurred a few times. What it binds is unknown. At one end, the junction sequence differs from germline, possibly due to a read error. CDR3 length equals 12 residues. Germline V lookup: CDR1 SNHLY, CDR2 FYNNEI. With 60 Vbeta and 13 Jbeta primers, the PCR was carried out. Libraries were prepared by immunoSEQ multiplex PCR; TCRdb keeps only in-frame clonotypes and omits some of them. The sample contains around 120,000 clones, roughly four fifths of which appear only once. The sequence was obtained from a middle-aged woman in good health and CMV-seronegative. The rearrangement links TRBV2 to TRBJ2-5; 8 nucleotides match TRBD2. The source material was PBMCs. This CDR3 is CASSVQRETQYF. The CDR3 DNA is TGTGCCAGCAGTGTTCAGCGGGAGACGCAGTACTTC. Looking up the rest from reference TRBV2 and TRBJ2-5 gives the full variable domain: EPEVTQTPSHQVTQMGQEVILRCVPISNHLYFYWYRQILGQKVEFLVSFYNNEISEKSEIFDDQFSVERPDGSNFTLKIRSTKLEDSAMYFCASSVQRETQYFGPGTRLLVL.